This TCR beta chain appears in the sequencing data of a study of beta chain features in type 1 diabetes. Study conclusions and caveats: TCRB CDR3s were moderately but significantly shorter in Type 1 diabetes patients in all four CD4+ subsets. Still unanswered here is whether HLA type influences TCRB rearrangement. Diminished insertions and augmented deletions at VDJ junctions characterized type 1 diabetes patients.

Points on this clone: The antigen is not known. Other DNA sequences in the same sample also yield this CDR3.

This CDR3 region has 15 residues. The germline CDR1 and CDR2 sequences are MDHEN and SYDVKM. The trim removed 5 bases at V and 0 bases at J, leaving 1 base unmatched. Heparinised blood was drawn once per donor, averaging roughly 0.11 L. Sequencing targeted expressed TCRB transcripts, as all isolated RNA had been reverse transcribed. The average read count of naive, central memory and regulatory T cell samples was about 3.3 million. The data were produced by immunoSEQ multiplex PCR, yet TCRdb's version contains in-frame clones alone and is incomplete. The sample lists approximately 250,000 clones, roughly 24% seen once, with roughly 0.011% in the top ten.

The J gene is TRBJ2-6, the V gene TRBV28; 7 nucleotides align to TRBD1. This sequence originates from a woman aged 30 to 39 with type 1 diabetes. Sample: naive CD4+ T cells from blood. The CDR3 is CASSRDSSGANVLTF. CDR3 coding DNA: TGTGCCAGCAGTCGGGACAGCTCTGGGGCCAACGTCCTGACTTTC.